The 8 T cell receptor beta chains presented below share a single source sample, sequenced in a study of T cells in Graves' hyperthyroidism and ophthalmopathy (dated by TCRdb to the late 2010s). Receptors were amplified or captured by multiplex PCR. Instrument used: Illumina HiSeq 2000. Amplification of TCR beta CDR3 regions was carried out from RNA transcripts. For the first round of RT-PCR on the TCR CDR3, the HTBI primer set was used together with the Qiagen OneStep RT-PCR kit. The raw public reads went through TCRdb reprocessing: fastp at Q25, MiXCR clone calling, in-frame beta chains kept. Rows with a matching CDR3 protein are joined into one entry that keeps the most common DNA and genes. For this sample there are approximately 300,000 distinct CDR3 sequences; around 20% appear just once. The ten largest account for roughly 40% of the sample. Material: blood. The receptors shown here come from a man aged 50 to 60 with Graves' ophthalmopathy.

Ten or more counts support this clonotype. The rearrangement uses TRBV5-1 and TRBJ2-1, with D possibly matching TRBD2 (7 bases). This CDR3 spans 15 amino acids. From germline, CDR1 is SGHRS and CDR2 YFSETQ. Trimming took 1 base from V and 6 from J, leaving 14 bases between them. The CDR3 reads CASSLSRGGVNEQFF. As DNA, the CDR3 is TGCGCCAGCAGCTTGTCCAGGGGAGGGGTCAATGAGCAGTTCTTC.

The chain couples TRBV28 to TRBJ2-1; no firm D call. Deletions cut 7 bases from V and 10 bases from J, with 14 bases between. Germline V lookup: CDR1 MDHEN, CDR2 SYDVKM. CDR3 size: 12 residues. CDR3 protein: CASTGPPNEQFF. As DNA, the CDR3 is TGTGCCAGCACCGGACCCCCAAACGAGCAGTTCTTC.

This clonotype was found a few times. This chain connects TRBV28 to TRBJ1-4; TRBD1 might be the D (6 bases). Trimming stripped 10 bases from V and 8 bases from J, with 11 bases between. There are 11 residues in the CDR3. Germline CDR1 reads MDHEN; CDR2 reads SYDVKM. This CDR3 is CATWGLEKLFF. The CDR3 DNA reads TGTGCCACCTGGGGGCTCGAAAAACTGTTTTTT.

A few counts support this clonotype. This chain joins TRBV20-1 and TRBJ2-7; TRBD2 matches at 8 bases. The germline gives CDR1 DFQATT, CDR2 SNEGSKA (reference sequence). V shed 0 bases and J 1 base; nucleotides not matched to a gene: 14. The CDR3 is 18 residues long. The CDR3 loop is CSARDPGVAGSGSYEQYF. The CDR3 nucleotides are TGCAGTGCTAGAGATCCCGGGGTAGCGGGGAGCGGTTCCTACGAGCAGTACTTC.

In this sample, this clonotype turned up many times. The DNA for the CDR3 is TGTGCCACCCAGTTAACAGGGTTTGAAGCTTTCTTT. This codes for CATQLTGFEAFF. V is TRBV28 and J is TRBJ1-1, with a weak D call TRBD1 (6 bases). This CDR3 has 12 amino acids. V was pared by 10 bases and J by 7 bases, with 16 bases between. Per the germline V gene, CDR1 is MDHEN and CDR2 is SYDVKM.

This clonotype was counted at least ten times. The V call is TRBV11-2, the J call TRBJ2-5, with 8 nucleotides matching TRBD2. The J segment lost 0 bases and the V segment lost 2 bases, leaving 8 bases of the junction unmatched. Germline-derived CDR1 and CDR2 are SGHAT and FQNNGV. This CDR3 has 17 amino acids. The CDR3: CASSLRTRREDQETQYF. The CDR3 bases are TGTGCCAGCAGCTTAAGGACTCGGCGGGAGGACCAAGAGACCCAGTACTTC.

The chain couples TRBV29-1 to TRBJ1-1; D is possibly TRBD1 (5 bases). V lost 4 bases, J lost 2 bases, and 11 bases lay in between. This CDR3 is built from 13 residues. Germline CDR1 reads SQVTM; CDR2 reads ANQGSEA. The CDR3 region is CSVGQTINTEAFF. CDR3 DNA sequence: TGCAGCGTTGGACAGACTATTAACACTGAAGCTTTCTTT.

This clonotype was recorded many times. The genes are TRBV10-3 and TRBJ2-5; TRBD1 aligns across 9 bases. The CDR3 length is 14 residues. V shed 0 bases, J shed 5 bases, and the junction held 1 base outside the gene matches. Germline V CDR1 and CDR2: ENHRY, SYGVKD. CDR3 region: CAISESGTGETQYF. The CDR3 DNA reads TGTGCCATCAGTGAGTCGGGGACAGGGGAGACCCAGTACTTC.